What follows are 22 T cell receptor beta chains derived from one specimen sequenced in a study of CXCR3-negative and CXCR3-positive naive CD8 T cells. The libraries of TRB cDNA were prepared using 5' RACE with UMI labels. Each CDR3 protein gets one entry in TCRdb, which reprocessed the 5' RACE reads and gives no DNA. The listing contains tens of thousands of distinct CDR3 sequences. Sequenced material: naive CXCR3- CD8+ T cells from blood. The subset here: CD45RO-CCR7+CD27+CD95- naive CD8+ T cells lacking CXCR3 (TNR3-). The receptors were gathered from a human donor in good health. Some clones in this sample may be carry-over from other donors' samples.

V and J are TRBV29-1 and TRBJ2-1; TCRdb's D call of TRBD1 is untestable without DNA. The CDR3 extends over 13 amino acids. Germline-derived CDR1 and CDR2 are SQVTM and ANQGSEA. The CDR3 is CSVGTLLSNEQFF.

This chain joins TRBV2 and TRBJ2-5; TCRdb's D call, TRBD2, is unchecked because there is no DNA. The length of the CDR3 is 13 residues. Germline CDR1 SNHLY, CDR2 FYNNEI. The CDR3: CASRGSSGKTQYF.

V and J are TRBV7-2 and TRBJ1-4; TCRdb's D call, TRBD1, is unchecked because there is no DNA. The CDR3 length is 17 residues. Germline V lookup: CDR1 SGHTA, CDR2 FQGNSA. The chain's CDR3 is CASSSPGQGYEDEKLFF.

V gene TRBV12-3 or TRBV12-4 combines with J gene TRBJ2-2; TCRdb designates TRBD2, a call that cannot be tested without DNA. The CDR3 has 16 amino acids. The CDR3 loop is CASSLPRATNTGELFF.

The chain uses TRBV29-1 and TRBJ2-3; TCRdb indicates TRBD2, and absent DNA this call remains unverified. CDR3 length: 11 residues. Germline-derived CDR1 and CDR2 are SQVTM and ANQGSEA. The CDR3 reads CSVGDGDTQYF.

The V gene is TRBV5-4, the J gene TRBJ2-3. Germline CDR1 is SGHNT and CDR2 is YYREEE (reference sequence). The CDR3 is 14 residues long. This CDR3 is CASSLATSTDTQYF.

This rearrangement joins TRBV20-1 to TRBJ2-1. CDR3 length equals 12 residues. Germline lookup yields CDR1 DFQATT and CDR2 SNEGSKA (reference sequence). The CDR3 protein is CSVLQNYNEQFF.

V is TRBV4-1 and J is TRBJ2-7. Germline V gene sequence: CDR1 MGHRA, CDR2 YSYEKL. The CDR3 consists of 11 residues. The CDR3 here is CASSQDQEQYF.

This chain uses TRBV29-1 with TRBJ2-7. CDR1 is SQVTM and CDR2 is ANQGSEA in the germline V gene. This CDR3 contains 13 residues. The CDR3 loop is CSVEGLSVLEQYF.

CDR3 protein: CASSWTDVNQPQHF. The rearrangement links TRBV6-2 or TRBV6-3 to TRBJ1-5; the TCRdb D gene call, TRBD1, has no DNA to confirm it. This CDR3 comprises 14 residues. Germline values: CDR1 MNHEY, CDR2 SVGEGT.

V is TRBV10-2 and J is TRBJ2-4; checking the TCRdb D call of TRBD2 is not possible without DNA. The CDR3 sequence is 13 residues long. Germline V CDR1 and CDR2: WSHSY, SAAADI. CDR3 in amino acids: CASSEGGTNIQYF.

This chain connects TRBV5-1 to TRBJ2-7. CDR3 length: 11 residues. Germline CDR1 and CDR2: SGHRS and YFSETQ. The CDR3 sequence: CASSLGNEQYF. Using reference TRBV5-1 and TRBJ2-7 for the parts outside the CDR3, the full variable domain is KAGVTQTPRYLIKTRGQQVTLSCSPISGHRSVSWYQQTPGQGLQFLFEYFSETQRNKGNFPGRFSGRQFSNSRSEMNVSTLELGDSALYLCASSLGNEQYFGPGTRLTVT.

The V gene is TRBV19, the J gene TRBJ2-7. Germline loops: CDR1 LNHDA, CDR2 SQIVND (reference sequence). The CDR3 length is 12 residues. The CDR3 reads CASSIMGNEQYF.

The genes are TRBV11-3 and TRBJ1-5; no DNA is available, so the TRBD1 call from TCRdb remains unchecked. Germline V gene lookup returns CDR1 SGHNT and CDR2 YENEEA. The CDR3 is 13 residues long. The CDR3 here is CASGADLNQPQHF.

The chain combines TRBV29-1 with TRBJ2-7; TCRdb picks TRBD1, but there is no DNA to check that call. The CDR3 is made up of 11 amino acids. The germline V gene has CDR1 SQVTM and CDR2 ANQGSEA. Here the CDR3 reads CSGGATYEQYF.

The J gene is TRBJ2-7, the V gene TRBV30; TCRdb reports TRBD2, a call that lacks DNA to check it against. The CDR3 is made up of 12 amino acids. Germline-derived CDR1 and CDR2 are GTSNPN and SVGIG (reference sequence). The CDR3 protein is CAWRDSDYEQYF.

CDR3 in amino acids: CATGISPWSRDTQYF. J is TRBJ2-3 and V is TRBV6-5; the D call from TCRdb, TRBD1, cannot be confirmed without DNA. This CDR3 spans 15 amino acids. In germline, CDR1 is MNHEY, CDR2 SVGAGI.

The V call is TRBV7-9, the J call TRBJ2-7; TCRdb's D gene call, TRBD1, goes unchecked for lack of DNA. The CDR3 is made up of 15 amino acids. Per germline, CDR1 SEHNR and CDR2 FQNEAQ (reference sequence). CDR3 region: CASTSGAGPPYEQYF.

The gene calls are TRBV29-1 and TRBJ2-1; TCRdb outputs TRBD1, but without DNA this stays unchecked. The CDR3 length is 13 residues. Germline loops: CDR1 SQVTM, CDR2 ANQGSEA. The CDR3 sequence: CSVVRTGHNEQFF.

The chain carries TRBV29-1 and TRBJ2-6; TCRdb reports TRBD1, a call that lacks DNA to check it against. This CDR3 is built from 19 residues. Per germline, CDR1 SQVTM and CDR2 ANQGSEA. The CDR3 region is CSVVAQQSQAGDGANVLTF.

The chain links TRBV20-1 to TRBJ2-4; the TCRdb call, TRBD1, lacks DNA for checking. This CDR3 is 15 amino acids long. Germline values: CDR1 DFQATT, CDR2 SNEGSKA (reference sequence). This chain's CDR3 is CSARDQGQGVDIQYF.

The chain couples TRBV29-1 to TRBJ2-1; the D call of TRBD1 rests on TCRdb alone, since no DNA is present to check it. The CDR3 totals 13 residues. In germline, CDR1 is SQVTM, CDR2 ANQGSEA. The CDR3 sequence is CSVGTGTGYEQFF.